This TCR beta chain was sequenced for a study of shared clonotypes between healthy human individuals. Study-level findings and limits: Sampling included only blood; tissue repertoires likely differ.

Genomic DNA of unsorted samples came from roughly 90 million PBMCs. Produced via immunoSEQ multiplex PCR; TCRdb's table is partial and in-frame only. The sample holds approximately 500,000 clones, over 70% seen once. In germline, CDR1 is LNHDA, CDR2 SQIVND (reference sequence). V dropped 4 bases and J dropped 2; count of bases not matched to a gene: 8. This CDR3 is 17 amino acids long. This clone was seen only once. Antigen: not known. The receptor's source is a woman between 40 and 50 years old in good health. Some clones in this sample may be carry-over from other donors' samples. The J gene is TRBJ2-3, the V gene TRBV19; TRBD2 matches at 11 bases. Specimen: PBMCs. The CDR3 sequence: CASSSSSGRTNTDTQYF. As DNA, the CDR3 is TGTGCCAGTAGTAGTTCTAGCGGGAGGACGAACACAGATACGCAGTATTTT.